The 26 T cell receptor beta chains presented below share a single source sample, sequenced in a study of T cells after yellow fever vaccination. Each CDR3 protein is one row after TCRdb ran MiXCR on the 5' RACE reads. The sample includes approximately 550,000 distinct CDR3 sequences, 15% to 20% of them seen just once. The source was PBMCs, collected 15 days after the yellow fever booster vaccination. All receptors derive from a young man who received the YFV17D yellow fever vaccine.

CDR3 sequence (DNA): TGTGCCATAGGACAGGGTGCTTTCTTT. As protein: CAIGQGAFF. The chain couples TRBV28 to TRBJ1-1; 8 bases are a match to TRBD1. The CDR3 covers 9 residues. Trimming cost V 10 bases and J 11 bases; bases outside gene matches: 3. Germline CDR1 is MDHEN and CDR2 is SYDVKM.

This clonotype was observed many times. This chain uses TRBV28 with TRBJ2-1; D ambiguous. Germline V lookup: CDR1 MDHEN, CDR2 SYDVKM. The ends were cut back, 5 bases at V and 6 bases at J, with 5 bases in the middle. The CDR3 contains 11 residues. Here the CDR3 DNA reads TGTGCCAGCAGTAGATCCAATGAGCAGTTCTTC. Protein product: CASSRSNEQFF.

This chain joins TRBV5-1 and TRBJ2-3, with 9 bases lining up with TRBD1. With 9 bases clipped from V and 6 bases from J, the junction kept 8 bases outside the gene matches. CDR1 SGHRS and CDR2 YFSETQ come from the germline V gene. This CDR3 is 13 amino acids long. CDR3 protein: CATSTGGPDTQYF. The CDR3 region has the DNA TGCGCCACCTCGACAGGGGGTCCGGATACGCAGTATTTT.

The chain recombines TRBV19 with TRBJ2-7; D perhaps matches TRBD2 (6 bases). Germline values: CDR1 LNHDA, CDR2 SQIVND (reference sequence). The CDR3 has 15 residues. Trimming pared 5 bases from V and 2 bases from J, leaving 16 bases between. DNA for the CDR3: TGTGCCAGTAGTGACAAGGGGACTTATACCTACGAGCAGTACTTC. It translates to CASSDKGTYTYEQYF.

This clonotype appeared many times. The chain links TRBV20-1 to TRBJ2-1, with D hard to call. This CDR3 comprises 12 residues. The germline V gene has CDR1 DFQATT and CDR2 SNEGSKA (reference sequence). V was cut by 1 base and J by 9 bases, with 10 bases left in between. CDR3 bases: TGCAGTGCTAGAGTGGAAGACGGTGAGCAGTTCTTC. It translates to CSARVEDGEQFF.

This sequence joins TRBV9 and TRBJ2-1; 11 bases map to TRBD2. V dropped 4 bases and J dropped 4; count of bases not matched to a gene: 7. Germline CDR1 reads SGDLS; CDR2 reads YYNGEE. CDR3 length: 16 residues. Here the CDR3 DNA reads TGTGCCAGCAGCCCAACCGGGACTAGCGGATACAATGAGCAGTTCTTC. Translated: CASSPTGTSGYNEQFF.

The chain links TRBV4-3 to TRBJ2-1; 14 bases fit TRBD2. The CDR3 sequence is 18 residues long. J lost 8 bases, V lost 3 bases, and 12 bases had no gene match. Germline values: CDR1 LGHNA, CDR2 YSLEER. The CDR3 loop is CASSHDAAGTSGSYEQFF. The DNA for the CDR3 is TGCGCCAGCAGCCATGACGCCGCCGGGACTAGCGGGAGTTATGAGCAGTTCTTC.

The chain has TRBV19 and TRBJ2-7; 7 bases align to TRBD2. Trimming at V came to 7 bases and at J to 5 bases, leaving 17 bases not matched to a gene. The CDR3 loop spans 16 amino acids. Germline V gives CDR1 LNHDA, CDR2 SQIVND (reference sequence). Written as DNA, the CDR3 is TGTGCCAGTACCCTCCGTGGCGGGAGTCCCCTCGACGAGCAGTACTTC. It encodes CASTLRGGSPLDEQYF.

This clonotype has just a few counts. V and J are TRBV5-6 and TRBJ2-1; 7 bases are a match to TRBD1. V dropped 6 bases and J dropped 9; count of bases not matched to a gene: 15. The V gene's germline CDR1 is SGHDT and CDR2 YYEEEE. This CDR3 is built from 15 residues. As DNA, the CDR3 is TGTGCCAGCAATTATTACAGGGGTTATGGAGTTGAGCAGTTCTTC. Translation gives CASNYYRGYGVEQFF. Filled out from reference TRBV5-6 and TRBJ2-1, the complete variable domain reads DAGVTQSPTHLIKTRGQQVTLRCSPKSGHDTVSWYQQALGQGPQFIFQYYEEEERQRGNFPDRFSGHQFPNYSSELNVNALLLGDSALYLCASNYYRGYGVEQFFGPGTRLTVL.

This clonotype was observed a handful of times. The rearrangement joins TRBV5-5 to TRBJ2-6; 7 bases match TRBD1. Germline lookup yields CDR1 SGHKS and CDR2 YYEKEE (reference sequence). Trimming removed 7 bases from V and 0 bases from J; junction bases left unmatched: 7. The CDR3 extends over 16 amino acids. The CDR3 loop reads CASGNRGSSGANVLTF. Here the CDR3 DNA reads TGTGCCAGCGGCAACAGGGGTAGCTCTGGGGCCAACGTCCTGACTTTC.

The rearrangement uses TRBV7-3 and TRBJ2-1; tentative D call: TRBD1 (6 bases). The CDR3 loop spans 20 amino acids. Germline V gives CDR1 SGHTA, CDR2 FQGTGA. Trimming left V 1 base short and J 4 bases short, with 26 bases between. The chain's CDR3 is CASSLRLQGVPEAKYNEQFF. The CDR3, as DNA: TGTGCCAGCAGCTTAAGGTTACAGGGAGTCCCCGAAGCAAAATACAATGAGCAGTTCTTC.

This chain joins TRBV19 and TRBJ1-1; weak D call: TRBD1 (5 bases). Germline V gives CDR1 LNHDA, CDR2 SQIVND (reference sequence). Between the trimmed V and J ends, which lost 3 bases and 10 bases, there was a span of 12 bases. This CDR3 has 12 residues. The CDR3 loop reads CASSISQGRAFF. For the CDR3, the DNA is TGTGCCAGTAGTATTTCCCAGGGTAGAGCTTTCTTT. The variable domain in full, with the rest retrieved from reference TRBV19 and TRBJ1-1, is DGGITQSPKYLFRKEGQNVTLSCEQNLNHDAMYWYRQDPGQGLRLIYYSQIVNDFQKGDIAEGYSVSREKKESFPLTVTSAQKNPTAFYLCASSISQGRAFFGQGTRLTVV.

The J gene is TRBJ2-1, the V gene TRBV5-1; perhaps D is TRBD1 or TRBD2 (6 bases each). The V gene lost 4 bases and the J gene lost 8 bases, with 19 bases spanning the gap. This CDR3 contains 15 residues. Germline-derived CDR1 and CDR2 are SGHRS and YFSETQ. CDR3 loop: CASSRSATGADEQFF. For the CDR3, the DNA is TGCGCCAGCAGCCGGAGCGCTACGGGGGCGGATGAGCAGTTCTTC.

The J gene is TRBJ2-5, the V gene TRBV7-3; no firm D call. Trimming shortened V by 1 base and J by 2 bases, and 11 bases separated the two germline ends. The CDR3 consists of 15 residues. Per the germline V gene, CDR1 is SGHTA and CDR2 is FQGTGA. The CDR3 protein is CASSLMFGLQETQYF. The DNA for the CDR3 is TGTGCCAGCAGCTTAATGTTCGGATTACAAGAGACCCAGTACTTC.

The chain is built from TRBV7-9 and TRBJ2-1; 8 nucleotides line up with TRBD1. Germline assignment: CDR1 SEHNR and CDR2 FQNEAQ (reference sequence). The CDR3 is 15 residues long. Losses at the gene ends were 6 bases for V and 9 bases for J; bases not matched to a gene: 13. CDR3 in DNA: TGTGCCAGCAGGTCCGGGACCAGGGGGCCCAGTGAGCAGTTCTTC. Translation gives CASRSGTRGPSEQFF.

This clonotype was found a few times. This chain links TRBV24-1 with TRBJ2-7; D not resolved. There are 15 residues in the CDR3. Trimming shortened V by 0 bases and J by 3 bases, and 11 bases separated the two germline ends. The germline V gene encodes CDR1 KGHDR and CDR2 SFDVKD. The CDR3 DNA sequence: TGTGCCACCAGTGATTTGCGACCGGAGTACTACGAGCAGTACTTC. It translates to CATSDLRPEYYEQYF.

This clonotype was recorded a few times. The chain employs TRBV29-1 and TRBJ2-3; unclear D gene. The CDR3 runs to 11 residues. Germline V gene lookup returns CDR1 SQVTM and CDR2 ANQGSEA. The V gene lost 4 bases and the J gene lost 1 base, with 3 bases spanning the gap. CDR3 coding DNA: TGCAGCGTTGCTGGCACAGATACGCAGTATTTT. Its protein product is CSVAGTDTQYF.

The V call is TRBV7-9, the J call TRBJ2-5; perhaps TRBD1 as D (5 bases). Germline-derived CDR1 and CDR2 are SEHNR and FQNEAQ (reference sequence). V was pared by 5 bases and J by 2 bases, with 12 bases between. The CDR3 is 14 residues long. This CDR3 reads CASSKKGQQETQYF. CDR3 DNA sequence: TGTGCCAGCAGCAAAAAGGGGCAGCAAGAGACCCAGTACTTC.

The rearrangement joins TRBV29-1 to TRBJ2-1, with D hard to call. Trimming shortened V by 7 bases and J by 0 bases, and 10 bases separated the two germline ends. CDR3 size: 13 residues. The germline V gene has CDR1 SQVTM and CDR2 ANQGSEA. In nucleotides, the CDR3 is TGCAGCGCCGCAGGCTCCTCCTACAATGAGCAGTTCTTC. Amino acid sequence: CSAAGSSYNEQFF.

CDR3 nucleotide sequence: TGTGCCAGCAGCCCCCGAGGGGGGACAGGGTACACACCCCTCCACTTT. It yields the protein CASSPRGGTGYTPLHF. This chain joins TRBV7-8 and TRBJ1-6; 9 positions match TRBD1. The CDR3 consists of 16 residues. With 5 bases clipped from V and 11 bases from J, the junction kept 13 bases outside the gene matches. Germline CDR1 SGHVS, CDR2 FQNEAQ.

This clonotype was counted only a few times. J is TRBJ2-5 and V is TRBV6-2 or TRBV6-3; D is possibly TRBD2 (5 bases). The CDR3 is 13 amino acids. V shed 3 bases and J shed 5 bases, with 10 bases lying between them. Germline loops: CDR1 MNHEY, CDR2 SVGEGT. CDR3 protein: CASSYSGWETQYF. The CDR3 DNA reads as TGTGCCAGCAGTTATTCGGGATGGGAGACCCAGTACTTC.

This clonotype was observed a handful of times. The chain carries TRBV29-1 and TRBJ2-2, with D possibly being TRBD1 (5 bases). The germline V gene has CDR1 SQVTM and CDR2 ANQGSEA. This CDR3 is built from 11 residues. The CDR3 DNA reads as TGCGGGGCCGGATCGGACGGGGAGCTGTTTTTT. This gives the protein CGAGSDGELFF.

This sequence joins TRBV24-1 and TRBJ2-1; 7 bases map to TRBD1. The CDR3 length is 14 residues. Losses at the gene ends were 8 bases for V and 5 bases for J; bases not matched to a gene: 8. CDR1 is KGHDR, CDR2 SFDVKD, per germline. As DNA, the CDR3 is TGTGCCACCAACCAGGGGGTAAACGACAATGAGCAGTTCTTC. This translates into CATNQGVNDNEQFF.

This clonotype showed up just a few times. The chain carries TRBV23-1 and TRBJ2-7; D gene uncertain. TRBV23-1 is flagged as an ORF with uncertain function. Trimming shortened V by 4 bases and J by 2 bases, and 15 bases separated the two germline ends. CDR3 length: 15 residues. The CDR3 nucleotides are TGCGCCAGCAGTCTCCACGATAATGATCCCTACGAGCAGTACTTC. Its translation is CASSLHDNDPYEQYF.

This clonotype showed up just once. The gene calls are TRBV19 and TRBJ2-7; D is possibly TRBD2 (5 bases). Per germline, CDR1 LNHDA and CDR2 SQIVND (reference sequence). The CDR3 has 11 residues. V was cut by 11 bases and J by 4 bases, with 12 bases left in between. The DNA for the CDR3 is TGTGCCCTTACGGGGTGTTACGAGCAGTACTTC. It is translated as CALTGCYEQYF.

This clonotype appeared a few times. The CDR3 protein is CASSTTNSYEQYF. CDR3 coding DNA: TGTGCCAGCAGCACAACTAATTCCTACGAGCAGTACTTC. The V gene is TRBV5-6, the J gene TRBJ2-7; D ambiguous. Germline V gene lookup returns CDR1 SGHDT and CDR2 YYEEEE. The CDR3 is 13 amino acids. The ends were cut back, 4 bases at V and 1 base at J, with 9 bases in the middle.